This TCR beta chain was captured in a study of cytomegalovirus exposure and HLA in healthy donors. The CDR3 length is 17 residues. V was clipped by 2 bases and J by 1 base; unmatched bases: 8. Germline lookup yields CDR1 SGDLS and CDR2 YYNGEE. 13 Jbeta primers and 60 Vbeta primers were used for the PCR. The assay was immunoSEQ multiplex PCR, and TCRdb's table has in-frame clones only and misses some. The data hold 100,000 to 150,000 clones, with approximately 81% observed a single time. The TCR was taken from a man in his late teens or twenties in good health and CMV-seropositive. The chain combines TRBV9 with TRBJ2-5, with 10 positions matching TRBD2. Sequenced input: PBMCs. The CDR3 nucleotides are TGTGCCAGCAGCGTCGATCCTAGCGGGAGCGTCCAAGAGACCCAGTACTTC. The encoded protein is CASSVDPSGSVQETQYF.